One and the same sample provided the 26 T cell receptor beta chains below, sequenced in a study of T cell responses to AZD1222 COVID-19 vaccine. Method: immunoSEQ multiplex PCR; TCRdb's copy keeps in-frame clones and lacks some. The data show 130,000 or so clones, with 90% seen just once and 6.9% held by the top ten. Source: peripheral blood, taken on day 0 of AZD1222 vaccination. These receptors all come from an adult in good health.

The chain recombines TRBV6-5 with TRBJ2-1; 9 bases match TRBD2. The CDR3 is made up of 15 amino acids. Germline V gene data show CDR1 as MNHEY and CDR2 as SVGAGI. V lost 6 bases, J lost 4 bases, and 7 bases stayed unmatched. CDR3 sequence: CASRVDSGGYNEQFF. The CDR3 DNA reads TGTGCCAGCAGGGTTGATAGCGGGGGTTACAATGAGCAGTTCTTC.

The rearrangement uses TRBV6-2 or TRBV6-3 and TRBJ2-1, with a possible D match to TRBD2 (6 bases). V lost 0 bases and J 0 bases, leaving 12 bases between the germline ends. This CDR3 has 17 amino acids. Germline CDR1 and CDR2: MNHEY and SVGEGT. The CDR3 region has the DNA TGTGCCAGCAGTTACTCGACGACTAGTTTCTCCTACAATGAGCAGTTCTTC. Amino acids: CASSYSTTSFSYNEQFF.

The chain is built from TRBV6-5 and TRBJ2-1; 11 bases line up with TRBD2. The CDR3 totals 15 residues. Trimming at V came to 7 bases and at J to 2 bases, leaving 4 bases not matched to a gene. CDR1 is MNHEY, CDR2 SVGAGI, per germline. The CDR3 bases are TGTGCCAGCACCCCTAGCGGGGGGCCCTACAATGAGCAGTTCTTC. Translating it yields CASTPSGGPYNEQFF.

This sequence joins TRBV7-9 and TRBJ1-2, with a weak D call TRBD1 (5 bases). The CDR3 totals 14 residues. Trimming took off 2 bases at V and 4 bases at J, with 11 bases between the two ends. CDR1 SEHNR and CDR2 FQNEAQ come from the germline V gene (reference sequence). The CDR3 loop is CASSLRGASYGYTF. CDR3 sequence (DNA): TGTGCCAGCAGCTTACGGGGCGCGAGCTATGGCTACACCTTC.

This chain connects TRBV11-2 to TRBJ2-7; D is uncertain. The V and J ends lost 4 bases and 1 base respectively, with 11 bases between them. Germline values: CDR1 SGHAT, CDR2 FQNNGV. The CDR3 is 14 amino acids. CDR3 coding DNA: TGTGCCAGCAGCTCGGGCCTGCCTTCCTACGAGCAGTACTTC. Protein sequence: CASSSGLPSYEQYF.

The chain links TRBV6-5 to TRBJ1-2; D uncertain. Trimming removed 5 bases from V and 2 bases from J, with 12 bases in between. The CDR3 totals 14 residues. Germline V CDR1 and CDR2: MNHEY, SVGAGI. As DNA, the CDR3 is TGTGCCAGCAGTCCTTACCTTACCAACTATGGCTACACCTTC. It is translated as CASSPYLTNYGYTF.

Only one count was recorded for this clone. The V gene is TRBV11-3, the J gene TRBJ2-2; 7 bases map to TRBD1. The CDR3 extends over 15 amino acids. V shed 5 bases and J 4 bases; nucleotides not matched to a gene: 7. The germline V gene encodes CDR1 SGHNT and CDR2 YENEEA. The DNA for the CDR3 is TGTGCCAGCAGCCCCAACGGACAGGCCACCGGGGAGCTGTTTTTT. This gives the protein CASSPNGQATGELFF.

The chain uses TRBV30 and TRBJ2-4, with D possibly being TRBD1 (5 bases). Trimming cost V 4 bases and J 1 base, with 14 bases left between them. The CDR3 is 15 amino acids. The germline gives CDR1 GTSNPN, CDR2 SVGIG (reference sequence). CDR3 nucleotide sequence: TGTGCCTGGATGCAGGGTGGACCCGCCAAAAACATTCAGTACTTC. Encoded protein: CAWMQGGPAKNIQYF.

The chain combines TRBV6-5 with TRBJ2-7, with 7 bases aligning to TRBD2. This CDR3 comprises 14 residues. Germline V lookup: CDR1 MNHEY, CDR2 SVGAGI. Germline trimming cut 7 bases from V and 6 bases from J; bases unmatched to any gene: 12. The CDR3 is CASKRVRGVVEQYF. In DNA, the CDR3 is TGTGCCAGCAAAAGGGTACGGGGGGTGGTCGAGCAGTACTTC.

V and J are TRBV27 and TRBJ2-7; 7 positions match TRBD1. Germline trimming cut 5 bases from V and 3 bases from J; bases unmatched to any gene: 7. This CDR3 is built from 14 residues. Germline CDR1 reads MNHEY; CDR2 reads SMNVEV (reference sequence). CDR3 nucleotides: TGTGCCAGCAGTCTGGACAGGAAGCACTACGAGCAGTACTTC. It yields the protein CASSLDRKHYEQYF.

This rearrangement joins TRBV28 to TRBJ1-2, with no clear D. The V end lost 2 bases, the J end lost 6 bases, and 16 bases lay between the germline ends. Germline CDR1 MDHEN, CDR2 SYDVKM. The CDR3 is made up of 15 amino acids. CDR3 sequence (DNA): TGTGCCAGCAGTTTAGGCGGAGCTTTTCCTCATGGCTACACCTTC. Translated: CASSLGGAFPHGYTF.

The chain has TRBV20-1 and TRBJ2-1; 8 nucleotides line up with TRBD1. The CDR3 loop spans 14 amino acids. Germline V gene data show CDR1 as DFQATT and CDR2 as SNEGSKA (reference sequence). With 3 bases clipped from V and 10 bases from J, the junction kept 11 bases outside the gene matches. CDR3 coding DNA: TGCAGTGCTAGTGAGGGACAGGACTCTTCAGAGCAGTTCTTC. Translated: CSASEGQDSSEQFF.

This clone is a singleton in its sample. This chain joins TRBV5-1 and TRBJ1-2; D remains ambiguous. V lost 2 bases, J lost 6 bases, and 17 bases lay in between. Germline loops: CDR1 SGHRS, CDR2 YFSETQ. There are 15 residues in the CDR3. In DNA, the CDR3 is TGCGCCAGCAGCTTAAGGAGAACAGAAGAAGATGGCTACACCTTC. Translating gives CASSLRRTEEDGYTF.

The rearrangement links TRBV9 to TRBJ1-1; the D gene is possibly TRBD1 (6 bases). The germline V gene has CDR1 SGDLS and CDR2 YYNGEE. V lost 0 bases, J lost 1 base, and 10 bases lay in between. The CDR3 loop spans 15 amino acids. CDR3 bases: TGTGCCAGCAGCGTAGGAAGGGGGTCGAACACTGAAGCTTTCTTT. It is translated as CASSVGRGSNTEAFF.

The chain uses TRBV27 and TRBJ2-3, with 7 positions matching TRBD2. CDR1 and CDR2 (germline): MNHEY, SMNVEV (reference sequence). After removal of 5 bases from V and 4 bases from J, the junction contained 15 bases not matched to a gene. This CDR3 region has 17 residues. CDR3: CASSPHSTSSRSDTQYF. The CDR3, as DNA: TGTGCCAGCAGTCCCCACTCGACTAGCTCCAGATCAGATACGCAGTATTTT.

The J gene is TRBJ2-4, the V gene TRBV11-2, with TRBD1 as a possible D gene (5 bases). V was pared by 6 bases and J by 11 bases, with 14 bases between. Germline V lookup: CDR1 SGHAT, CDR2 FQNNGV. This CDR3 comprises 12 residues. CDR3 sequence (DNA): TGTGCCAGCAGGCTTGGGGCGGATTTTCAGTACTTC. Amino acid sequence: CASRLGADFQYF.

This rearrangement joins TRBV5-1 to TRBJ2-1; 10 nucleotides match TRBD2. The CDR3 is 15 amino acids. The V and J ends lost 4 bases and 4 bases, in that order; junction bases with no gene match: 5. Germline V gene data show CDR1 as SGHRS and CDR2 as YFSETQ. The chain's CDR3 is CASSPSGGVYNEQFF. The CDR3 bases are TGCGCCAGCAGCCCTAGCGGGGGAGTTTACAATGAGCAGTTCTTC.

This chain connects TRBV5-4 to TRBJ2-3; TRBD1 matches at 10 bases. Trimming at V came to 4 bases and at J to 3 bases, leaving 2 bases not matched to a gene. In germline, CDR1 is SGHNT, CDR2 YYREEE (reference sequence). The CDR3 contains 14 residues. CDR3 coding DNA: TGTGCCAGCAGCCGGGGACAGGGGACAGATACGCAGTATTTT. It is translated as CASSRGQGTDTQYF.

The V gene is TRBV5-1, the J gene TRBJ2-1; TRBD2 might be the D (6 bases). Germline V gene sequence: CDR1 SGHRS, CDR2 YFSETQ. The CDR3 loop spans 15 amino acids. V was pared by 5 bases and J by 2 bases, with 14 bases between. The CDR3 reads CASRMVAATYNEQFF. DNA of the CDR3: TGCGCCAGCAGAATGGTAGCGGCGACCTACAATGAGCAGTTCTTC.

The chain is built from TRBV3-1 (or the pseudogene TRBV3-2) and TRBJ2-2; TRBD1 matches 9 bases. Germline CDR1 LGHDT, CDR2 YNNKEL (reference sequence). CDR3 length: 15 residues. Germline trimming cut 1 base from V and 9 bases from J; bases unmatched to any gene: 6. The CDR3 is CASSQGYRGRRELFF. DNA of the CDR3: TGTGCCAGCAGCCAAGGGTACAGGGGGCGCAGGGAGCTGTTTTTT.

Here the CDR3 reads CATSDLRRQPGWHF. The CDR3 region has the DNA TGTGCCACCAGTGATTTGCGAAGGCAGCCTGGGTGGCATTTT. This chain uses TRBV24-1 with TRBJ1-5; D is uncertain. V lost 0 bases and J 15 bases, leaving 17 bases between the germline ends. The CDR3 consists of 14 residues. The germline gives CDR1 KGHDR, CDR2 SFDVKD.

The chain joins TRBV7-3 to TRBJ2-1; D call uncertain. The CDR3 has 16 residues. Trimming removed 1 base from V and 4 bases from J, with 14 bases in between. Germline assignment: CDR1 SGHTA and CDR2 FQGTGA. CDR3 bases: TGTGCCAGCAGCTTAAATTCCTCCCCTAAGTACAATGAGCAGTTCTTC. It yields the protein CASSLNSSPKYNEQFF.

The rearrangement links TRBV6-5 to TRBJ1-2; D is uncertain. The CDR3 consists of 12 residues. CDR1 MNHEY and CDR2 SVGAGI come from the germline V gene. Deletions cut 8 bases from V and 4 bases from J, with 11 bases between. In DNA form, the CDR3 reads TGTGCCAGCGCCGTAGTTGGCTATGGCTACACCTTC. Translation gives CASAVVGYGYTF.

This sequence joins TRBV27 and TRBJ1-4, with D hard to call. There are 12 residues in the CDR3. The V end lost 5 bases, the J end lost 8 bases, and 9 bases lay between the germline ends. Germline lookup yields CDR1 MNHEY and CDR2 SMNVEV (reference sequence). The CDR3 loop is CASSPSGEKLFF. CDR3 nucleotides: TGTGCCAGCAGTCCCTCCGGGGAAAAACTGTTTTTT.

The chain is built from TRBV19 and TRBJ1-1; 9 bases are a match to TRBD1. The V gene end was trimmed by 7 bases and the J gene end by 5 bases; junction bases not matched to a gene: 8. CDR3 length equals 14 residues. Germline loops: CDR1 LNHDA, CDR2 SQIVND (reference sequence). The CDR3 coding sequence is TGTGCCAGTACGGAGACAGGGGGAAGGACTGAAGCTTTCTTT. It yields the protein CASTETGGRTEAFF.

This clone was observed once. The chain links TRBV12-3 or TRBV12-4 to TRBJ1-2; D gene ambiguous. The CDR3 loop spans 13 amino acids. V was shortened by 3 bases and J by 0 bases, with 5 bases between the two germline ends. CDR3 DNA sequence: TGTGCCAGCAGTTTGGCCACTAACTATGGCTACACCTTC. Amino acids: CASSLATNYGYTF.